This T cell receptor (beta chain) was documented in a study of identical twins. TCRdb processed the 5' RACE reads anew with MiXCR; each CDR3 protein has one entry. The table records some 230,000 distinct CDR3 sequences, 6.5% of them present only once. The ends were cut back, 0 bases at V and 4 bases at J, with 14 bases in the middle. Germline lookup yields CDR1 MNHNS and CDR2 SASEGT. The CDR3 extends over 16 amino acids. This sample also belongs to another study, concerning T cells expressing NK-cell markers.

The chain employs TRBV6-1 and TRBJ2-3; TRBD2 is a possible D gene (6 bases). The sequence was obtained from a woman under 30 in good health. Sequencing was performed on CD8+ T cells sorted from blood. CDR3 in amino acids: CASSEAAGPVADTQYF. The CDR3 DNA sequence: TGTGCCAGCAGTGAAGCGGCGGGGCCGGTGGCAGATACGCAGTATTTT.